The source of this T cell receptor beta chain is a study of cytomegalovirus exposure and HLA in healthy donors (TCRdb year 2017). At the level of the whole study: An earlier analysis of around 600 of the donors reported 250 to 300 Gb of sequence data and 100 million to 140 million unique TCR beta sequences from 190 million or so T cells. Genome-wide SNP genotypes for about 55% of the roughly 670 donors were used in a later genetic analysis, which treated that subset as a discovery cohort. An early release covering roughly 600 HLA-typed donors comprised approximately 290 gigabases of sequencing data and some 79 million unique TCR sequences. Typing coverage differed by locus: A, B, C, DRB1 and DQB1 were typed in roughly 629-630 donors, DQA1 in 522, DPA1 in around 600, and DPB1 in 472. Both class I and class II loci were covered by HLA typing, at four-digit resolution. The study aimed to test whether signatures of past pathogen exposure could be identified by cataloging public T cell receptors. To predict cytomegalovirus infection status, the study brought together high-throughput TCR immunosequencing, statistical association of individual TCRs with disease status, and machine learning. The T cell repertoires of 670 or so subjects were profiled by immunosequencing and related to cytomegalovirus serostatus. Along with the approximately 620-subject first cohort, a separate validation cohort of over a hundred different subjects was used. In an earlier analysis of over 550 of the donors, high-throughput TCR beta sequencing was used to judge whether each TCR beta V gene segment behaved as functional or pseudogenic. In a later analysis, previously published TCR beta repertoires from some 640 donors were re-analyzed and high-resolution HLA genotyping was added so that TCR occurrence patterns could be studied. All discovery cohort repertoires had been generated using a single sequencing platform. Rather than using new phenotypic data, the later analysis identified candidate immune exposures from TCR beta sequences and from how often those sequences occurred across donors. Donor age, sex, ethnicity and CMV serostatus were collected together with the repertoire data. The genetic ancestry cluster associated with self-reported Caucasian donors included around 76% of the 398 genotyped donors. Across about 380 genotyped donors of the cohort, an average of approximately 220,000 unique TCR beta nucleotide sequences per donor were sequenced, and roughly 18% of those sequences were non-productive. Several DR-DQ haplotypes were handled as single units for association and clustering, since linkage in the cohort was strong.

Library creation used the immunoSEQ multiplex PCR assay. The multiplex PCR relied on a mix of 60 forward primers for TCR Vbeta segments and 13 reverse primers for TCR Jbeta segments. The CDR3 region of rearranged TCR beta genes was amplified from genomic DNA by a multiplex PCR assay. On the Illumina HiSeq System, the amplified TCR beta libraries were sequenced as 87-base-pair reads. From the authors' description of their analysis: A later analysis tallied 75 million to 95 million unique TCR beta chains across the 700 or so repertoires, and about 12 million of those chains were shared by two or more donors. Raw reads were error-corrected and collapsed into unique sequences with a nearest-neighbor algorithm that merged closely related sequences to remove PCR and sequencing errors. To assign V, D and J gene segments, CDR3 sequences were aligned to IMGT reference sequences. For a sequence to be retained, a match of at least six nucleotides to both a V gene segment and a J gene segment was required. Rearrangements were classified as productive when the CDR3 lacked stop codons and remained in frame with V and J, and all other rearrangements were classified as non-productive. Following IMGT convention, CDR3 was defined as the stretch from the second conserved V-encoded cysteine up to the conserved J-encoded phenylalanine. The earlier analysis of roughly 590 of the donors excluded any sequence lacking an unambiguous match to a single V gene segment. In an earlier analysis of some 590 of the donors, V segments were called functional above 56.7% productive rearrangements and were called segregating when the between-donor standard deviation exceeded 5%. A statistical classification framework was developed to diagnose cytomegalovirus status using the catalog of TCR beta chain sequences. V and J gene assignment, in a later analysis, came from comparing TCR nucleotide sequences with IMGT/GENE-DB human TR gene sequences. A later analysis assigned CDR3 sequences and most-parsimonious VDJ recombination scenarios with the TCRdist pipeline. In a later analysis, each TCR beta chain was defined by its CDR3 amino acid sequence together with its V-gene family, and reads without a unique V-gene family were excluded. A later analysis removed roughly 590 highly shared, low-generation-probability nucleotide sequences to deal with suspected cross-contamination and a sequencing artifact. A later analysis calculated a clonal expansion index for each public chain from normalized within-repertoire ranks of inferred template counts. A later analysis computed generation probabilities with a VDJ recombination model fitted to out-of-frame rearrangements, and checked the results against IGoR. A later analysis scored TCR-TCR, TCR-HLA and TCR-CMV co-occurrence with hypergeometric tests, applying a repertoire-size bias correction to TCR pairs. A later analysis estimated false discovery rates by permuting HLA or CMV assignments 20 times. In a later analysis, co-occurring TCRs were grouped using DBSCAN, with TCRdist sequence similarity added in when clustering inside HLA-allele-positive subsets. Co-occurrence clustering excluded repertoires with fewer than 30,000 or more than 120,000 public chains, plus five with anomalous nucleotide sharing. TCRdb stores this immuneACCESS table with in-frame sequences only. Part of the clones is absent; in the studies checked, under half of the shortfall reflects unresolved V genes, and no reason is known for the rest. For V, J and clone size, that table is used; D and trimming come from the DNA. The sample records fewer than 200,000 clones, approximately 72% of which are singletons. The leading ten clones occupy less than 1.5% of the sample.

For this clone: Its recognized antigen is unknown. Per-base qualities were not stored, and no clone one base away is much larger.

The full study reports these points: In a later analysis, several top co-occurrence clusters were reported to appear linked to parvovirus B19, influenza, CMV and Epstein-Barr virus. A later genetic analysis reported fewer N-insertions in productive TCRs among donors in an Asian-associated ancestry cluster than the roughly 690-donor mean. Sequencing depth was assumed to be roughly uniform across donors in the presence/absence analyses, though that assumption may not hold. While some public TCRs were present in many individuals, most TCR sequences turned up only very rarely across donors. An earlier analysis of approximately 570 of the donors showed that most TCR beta V segments appeared in productive rearrangements either about 87% or about 30% of the time, which broadly matched IMGT annotations. A cluster of highly shared sequence variants was judged likely to be a technical artifact of the sequencing pipeline. Because counts were too low, approximately 18 rarely observed V segments, including chromosome 9 orphons, were excluded from the earlier analysis of several hundred of the donors. The classifier was reported to diagnose cytomegalovirus status with high specificity and sensitivity in both the original and validation cohorts. Compared with equally common non-associated chains, HLA-associated TCR beta chains in a later analysis were more clonally expanded and had lower generation probabilities. In a later genetic analysis, a missense DCLRE1C variant was associated with V-gene and J-gene trimming of TCR beta chains, and the association was replicated in an independent cohort. Only TCR beta chains were sequenced in this cohort, and the absence of alpha or paired-chain data limited detectable features. A further reported finding was that TCR beta sequences accurately predicted the HLA-A and HLA-B alleles for most subjects in the first cohort. A later analysis found that TCR association rates varied across HLA loci, with DRB1 alleles showing the most associated TCRs and HLA-C alleles the fewest. Correlated functional status among segregating V segments might reflect linkage disequilibrium, but an unknown experimental factor could not be ruled out. The only immune exposure information available for the cohort was CMV serostatus. Because some donors lacked HLA typing at each locus, the association tests relied only on the typed subset. When HLA alleles, especially DR and DQ, strongly co-occurred, attributing TCR associations to individual alleles was difficult. At a false discovery rate of 0.05, a later analysis linked about 16,000 TCR beta sequences to specific HLA alleles. It was suggested by the authors that the approach could potentially be generalized to other disease states and immunological phenotypes. The 87-base-pair reads could not distinguish some IMGT-functional V segments, including TRBV6-2 and TRBV6-3, so those segments were excluded. In a later analysis, most CMV-associated TCR beta chains were found to appear HLA-restricted, with HLA associations seemingly driven largely by CMV exposure. In the study, around 150 TCR beta chains were listed as associated with cytomegalovirus. In vitro tests confirmed that a few of the cytomegalovirus-associated TCR beta chains recognize cytomegalovirus antigens.

Via the germline V gene, CDR1 is MDHEN and CDR2 SYDVKM. V is cut by 3 bases and J by 2 bases, and the space between the germline ends is 3 bases. Measured from the cysteine to the phenylalanine, the CDR3 is 12 residues long. Only the CDR3 region is kept as DNA, spanning 36 bases read in frame from base 1. The cohort consisted of more than 650 healthy bone marrow donors. At the time of sampling, every cohort member was nominally healthy, though immune exposures that went unrecorded were likely present. The donor tested CMV seronegative, placing the donor among the 350 or so seronegative members of the cohort. A peripheral blood sample was collected from each donor, and TCR beta sequencing was performed on peripheral blood mononuclear cells. The Qiagen DNeasy Blood Extraction Kit was used to extract genomic DNA from the blood cell samples.

The sequence derives from a man over 45 in good health and CMV-seronegative. The sequenced sample consisted of PBMCs. The V gene is TRBV28 and the J gene is TRBJ2-3, with no confident D gene call. The CDR3: CASSFVTDTQYF. In nucleotide form, the sequence is TGTGCCAGCAGTTTCGTCACAGATACGCAGTATTTT.